Following are 18 T cell receptor beta chains from one sample sequenced in a study of T cells after yellow fever vaccination. TCRdb re-derived calls from the 5' RACE reads in MiXCR, one entry per CDR3 protein. The table includes around 340,000 distinct CDR3 sequences, roughly an eighth detected once. The sequencing here drew on CD4+ T cells sorted from PBMCs, taken 15 days after the yellow fever booster vaccination. These receptors were obtained from a man aged 18-30 years who received the YFV17D yellow fever vaccine.

This clonotype was counted a few times. The chain employs TRBV3-1 and TRBJ1-5; D unresolved. The CDR3 is 13 residues long. CDR1 and CDR2 (germline): LGHDT, YNNKEL (reference sequence). With 2 bases removed from V and 7 bases from J, the gap between germline ends came to 9 bases. The CDR3 sequence is CASSQTVGQPQHF. The CDR3 coding sequence is TGTGCCAGCAGCCAAACCGTGGGACAGCCCCAGCATTTT.

The chain employs TRBV21-1 and TRBJ1-2. TRBV21-1 is a pseudogene locus. The CDR3 has 13 residues. CDR3 sequence: CASWFEINYGYTF. CDR3 sequence (DNA): TGTGCCAGCTGGTTCGAGATAAACTATGGCTACACCTTC.

This clonotype was counted a few times. CDR3 nucleotide sequence: TGTGCCAGCAGCCCATCGACAGGGGTTGGAAACACCATATATTTT. Translation: CASSPSTGVGNTIYF. The chain has TRBV4-2 and TRBJ1-3; 8 bases are a match to TRBD1. The CDR3 totals 15 residues. J was trimmed by 3 bases and V by 4 bases; bases with no gene match: 5. CDR1 is LGHNA, CDR2 YNFKEQ, per germline.

The sample holds many counts of this clonotype. The chain links TRBV4-3 to TRBJ1-1, with no clear D. This CDR3 is built from 15 residues. Germline V CDR1 and CDR2: LGHNA, YSLEER. Trimming stripped 0 bases from V and 2 bases from J, with 10 bases between. The CDR3 DNA sequence: TGCGCCAGCAGCCAAGAGGGATTGGTCAACACTGAAGCTTTCTTT. It is translated as CASSQEGLVNTEAFF.

The rearrangement joins TRBV21-1 to TRBJ2-4; TRBD1, as called in the table, went unchecked against the DNA. TRBV21-1 is marked as a pseudogene. The CDR3 is 16 amino acids. This chain's CDR3 is CASSSSTDRAKNIQYF. The CDR3 DNA is TGTGCCAGCAGCTCATCCACGGACAGGGCCAAAAACATTCAGTACTTC.

The V and J genes are TRBV5-1 and TRBJ2-1, with D unresolved. Trimming removed 0 bases at V and 8 bases at J, with 9 bases between. CDR1 and CDR2 from the germline V gene are SGHRS and YFSETQ. This CDR3 is 13 amino acids long. The chain's CDR3 is CASSLAGKDEQFF. CDR3 nucleotide sequence: TGCGCCAGCAGCTTGGCCGGCAAAGATGAGCAGTTCTTC.

The J gene is TRBJ2-3, the V gene TRBV6-2 or TRBV6-3; the D gene is possibly TRBD2 (7 bases). V lost 7 bases to trimming and J lost 4 bases, with 12 bases between them. From germline, CDR1 is MNHEY and CDR2 SVGEGT. There are 13 residues in the CDR3. CDR3 sequence reads: CASKAGASDTQYF. DNA of the CDR3: TGTGCCAGCAAGGCGGGGGCTTCAGATACGCAGTATTTT.

This clonotype came up a few times. This chain links TRBV28 with TRBJ1-1, with D possibly being TRBD1 (6 bases). Germline V gene data show CDR1 as MDHEN and CDR2 as SYDVKM. This CDR3 is 15 amino acids long. The V end lost 3 bases, the J end lost 0 bases, and 11 bases lay between the germline ends. The DNA of the CDR3 is TGTGCCAGCAGTTTGGGGGGGCGAGTGAACACTGAAGCTTTCTTT. Translated, it gives CASSLGGRVNTEAFF.

This clonotype appeared a few times. V gene TRBV6-5 combines with J gene TRBJ1-1, with D perhaps TRBD1 (6 bases). The germline V gene has CDR1 MNHEY and CDR2 SVGAGI. The V end lost 7 bases, the J end lost 5 bases, and 14 bases lay between the germline ends. This CDR3 contains 13 residues. The CDR3, as DNA: TGTGCCAGCAAGCCCAGGGGTTGGACTGAAGCTTTCTTT. It specifies CASKPRGWTEAFF.

The rearrangement joins TRBV18 to TRBJ1-1; 9 bases fit TRBD1. Germline CDR1 and CDR2: KGHSH and LQKENI. With 4 bases clipped from V and 1 base from J, the junction kept 4 bases outside the gene matches. The CDR3 runs to 15 residues. This chain's CDR3 is CASSLTGQGNTEAFF. The CDR3 nucleotides read TGTGCCAGCTCACTAACGGGACAGGGGAACACTGAAGCTTTCTTT.

This clonotype was counted only a few times. The rearrangement joins TRBV6-6 to TRBJ2-7; a possible D gene is TRBD1 (5 bases). This CDR3 has 15 amino acids. Germline-derived CDR1 and CDR2 are MNHNY and SVGAGI (reference sequence). V was pared by 5 bases and J by 0 bases, with 14 bases between. CDR3 region: CASSPASDSSYEQYV. CDR3 nucleotide sequence: TGTGCCAGCAGTCCCGCGAGTGACAGCTCCTACGAGCAGTACGTC.

This clonotype was seen ten or more times. The CDR3 spells CASSTGQGTYNEQFF. CDR3 in DNA: TGTGCCAGCAGTACCGGACAGGGGACCTACAATGAGCAGTTCTTC. This sequence joins TRBV6-2 or TRBV6-3 and TRBJ2-1; 9 bases fit TRBD1. The CDR3 has 15 amino acids. Germline values: CDR1 MNHEY, CDR2 SVGEGT. J gave up 2 bases and V 5 bases, and 4 bases lay outside the gene matches.

This clonotype was observed a few times. This sequence joins TRBV18 and TRBJ1-5; no reliable D call. CDR1 KGHSH and CDR2 LQKENI come from the germline V gene. Trimming left V 2 bases short and J 3 bases short, with 17 bases between. The CDR3 is 17 amino acids. CDR3 region: CASSPIQPSVDNQPQHF. CDR3 bases: TGTGCCAGCTCACCAATACAGCCTTCGGTCGACAATCAGCCCCAGCATTTT.

A remark on this clonotype: A junction boundary mismatches the germline segment, possibly from a read error. The chain links TRBV10-3 to TRBJ2-5, with D unclear. CDR3 length: 13 residues. Germline CDR1 reads ENHRY; CDR2 reads SYGVKD. The CDR3 DNA sequence: TGTGCCATCAGTGTGGTCCCGGAAGAGACCCAGCACTTC. Its protein product is CAISVVPEETQHF.

V is TRBV24-1 and J is TRBJ1-4; 9 bases are a match to TRBD1. The CDR3 has 15 amino acids. Germline V CDR1 and CDR2: KGHDR, SFDVKD. J lost 6 bases, V lost 3 bases, and 4 bases had no gene match. CDR3 sequence reads: CATSDPRQGDEKLFF. The CDR3 DNA reads as TGTGCCACCAGTGATCCACGACAGGGGGATGAAAAACTGTTTTTT.

The V call is TRBV29-1, the J call TRBJ1-4; 11 bases map to TRBD1. Germline assignment: CDR1 SQVTM and CDR2 ANQGSEA. The V gene end was trimmed by 3 bases and the J gene end by 8 bases; junction bases not matched to a gene: 2. The CDR3 contains 13 residues. The CDR3 protein is CSVERDRGEKLFF. The CDR3 DNA follows: TGCAGCGTTGAGCGGGACAGGGGGGAAAAACTGTTTTTT.

This clonotype was counted a few times. The chain combines TRBV20-1 with TRBJ2-1; D is possibly TRBD2 (6 bases). V was shortened by 0 bases and J by 2 bases, with 11 bases between the two germline ends. Germline loops: CDR1 DFQATT, CDR2 SNEGSKA (reference sequence). The CDR3 loop spans 15 amino acids. The CDR3 sequence: CSARDGTSAYNEQFF. As DNA, the CDR3 is TGCAGTGCTAGAGATGGGACTTCCGCCTACAATGAGCAGTTCTTC.

Only a few counts were recorded for this clonotype. V gene TRBV20-1 combines with J gene TRBJ1-1; possible D gene TRBD1, 6 bases. CDR1 DFQATT and CDR2 SNEGSKA come from the germline V gene (reference sequence). CDR3 length: 14 residues. Trimming removed 5 bases from V and 1 base from J, with 14 bases in between. The CDR3 reads CSADVQGRNTEAFF. DNA for the CDR3: TGCAGTGCTGATGTACAGGGCCGGAACACTGAAGCTTTCTTT.